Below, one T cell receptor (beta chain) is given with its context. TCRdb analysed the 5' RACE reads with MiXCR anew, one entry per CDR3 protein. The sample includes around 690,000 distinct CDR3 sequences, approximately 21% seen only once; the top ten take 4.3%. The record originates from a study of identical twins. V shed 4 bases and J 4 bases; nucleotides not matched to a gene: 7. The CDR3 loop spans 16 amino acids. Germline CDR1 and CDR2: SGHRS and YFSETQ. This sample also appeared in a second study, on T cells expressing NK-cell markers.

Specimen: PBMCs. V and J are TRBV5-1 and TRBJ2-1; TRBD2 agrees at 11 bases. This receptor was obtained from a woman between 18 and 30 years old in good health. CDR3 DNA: TGCGCCAGCAGCCAACTAGCGGGAGTAAGGTACAATGAGCAGTTCTTC. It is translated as CASSQLAGVRYNEQFF.